These 11 T cell receptor beta chains came from one sample sequenced in a study of graft-versus-host responses after intestinal transplantation (dated by TCRdb to about 2021). Library preparation employed the immunoSEQ multiplex PCR assay. Drawn from immuneACCESS, this table holds only the in-frame rearrangements with V and J called that TCRdb kept. Clones are partly lost; checked studies trace under half to an unresolved V gene and leave the rest unexplained. For this sample the table gives 35,000 to 45,000 clones, of which roughly 89% were detected only once. The top ten hold around 7% of the sample. This specimen consisted of PBMCs, obtained about nine months after transplant. The origin of the receptors is a human patient who received an intestinal transplant, so some T cells may come from the graft donor.

The chain carries TRBV4-1 and TRBJ1-3; D gene uncertain. CDR3 length: 15 residues. Germline V gene data show CDR1 as MGHRA and CDR2 as YSYEKL. Trimming pared 2 bases from V and 0 bases from J, leaving 8 bases between. The CDR3 protein is CASSQNKGSGNTIYF. DNA of the CDR3: TGCGCCAGCAGCCAAAACAAAGGCTCTGGAAACACCATATATTTT.

DNA of the CDR3: TGTGCCAGCAGTAGGCCGCGGGACAGCTACTACACCTTC. This gives the protein CASSRPRDSYYTF. The rearrangement links TRBV6-6 to TRBJ1-2; 7 nucleotides align to TRBD1. The CDR3 contains 13 residues. Germline V gene data show CDR1 as MNHNY and CDR2 as SVGAGI (reference sequence). J was trimmed by 10 bases and V by 5 bases; bases with no gene match: 10.

The chain has TRBV10-3 and TRBJ1-1; TRBD1 matches 8 bases. V lost 6 bases to trimming and J lost 8 bases; unmatched junction nucleotides: 8. Germline CDR1 is ENHRY and CDR2 is SYGVKD. CDR3 length: 13 amino acids. CDR3 sequence reads: CAIREGQGSEAFF. In nucleotides, the CDR3 is TGTGCCATCAGGGAAGGACAGGGTAGCGAAGCTTTCTTT.

The rearrangement joins TRBV5-1 to TRBJ2-7; D is possibly TRBD1 (5 bases). Trimming left V 4 bases short and J 5 bases short, with 22 bases between. Germline values: CDR1 SGHRS, CDR2 YFSETQ. The CDR3 sequence is 16 residues long. CDR3 protein: CASSPAPPDSGHEQYF. The CDR3 nucleotides read TGCGCCAGCAGCCCCGCCCCTCCCGACAGTGGACACGAGCAGTACTTC.

V and J are TRBV6-1 and TRBJ2-7; TRBD2 might be the D (6 bases). Trimming left V 6 bases short and J 2 bases short, with 14 bases between. CDR3 length: 14 amino acids. Germline V lookup: CDR1 MNHNS, CDR2 SASEGT. The CDR3 DNA reads as TGTGCCAGCAGCGAAAGGGACTCTGCCTACGAGCAGTACTTC. This translates into CASSERDSAYEQYF.

The V gene is TRBV6-1, the J gene TRBJ1-3; possibly TRBD1 for D (5 bases). The CDR3 covers 16 residues. Trimming stripped 2 bases from V and 4 bases from J, with 15 bases between. The germline V gene encodes CDR1 MNHNS and CDR2 SASEGT. CDR3 in amino acids: CASSEPAGSPGNTIYF. The CDR3 DNA sequence: TGTGCCAGCAGTGAACCCGCAGGGTCGCCCGGAAACACCATATATTTT.

V gene TRBV7-9 combines with J gene TRBJ2-1; the D gene is possibly TRBD2 (6 bases). The V end lost 3 bases, the J end lost 9 bases, and 18 bases lay between the germline ends. CDR1 and CDR2 (germline): SEHNR, FQNEAQ (reference sequence). The CDR3 runs 15 residues. In DNA, the CDR3 is TGTGCCAGCAGCTTTTCGGGGGAAATTGGTATTGAGCAGTTCTTC. It specifies CASSFSGEIGIEQFF.

Only a few counts were recorded for this clone. The chain has TRBV6-5 and TRBJ2-1, with 7 bases aligning to TRBD2. CDR3 length: 15 residues. J gave up 0 bases and V 2 bases, and 1 base lay outside the gene matches. Germline CDR1 MNHEY, CDR2 SVGAGI. CDR3 amino acids: CASSYGGGSYNEQFF. The CDR3 DNA reads as TGTGCCAGCAGTTACGGCGGGGGCTCCTACAATGAGCAGTTCTTC.

V is TRBV4-1 and J is TRBJ2-1, with 10 bases that match TRBD1. Trimming took 4 bases from V and 4 from J; bases not matched to a gene: 1. Germline assignment: CDR1 MGHRA and CDR2 YSYEKL. This CDR3 is 14 amino acids long. The CDR3 DNA is TGCGCCAGCAGCCGGGACAGGGGATACAATGAGCAGTTCTTC. It specifies CASSRDRGYNEQFF.

This sequence joins TRBV5-1 and TRBJ1-5; perhaps TRBD1 as D (5 bases). This CDR3 is built from 14 residues. Germline lookup yields CDR1 SGHRS and CDR2 YFSETQ. With 0 bases removed from V and 7 bases from J, the gap between germline ends came to 11 bases. CDR3 DNA: TGCGCCAGCAGCTTGGCCATGGGGGACCAGCCCCAGCATTTT. Translating gives CASSLAMGDQPQHF.

Only one count was recorded for this clone. V gene TRBV12-5 combines with J gene TRBJ2-2, with 8 bases matching TRBD1. CDR1 LGHNT and CDR2 FRNRAP come from the germline V gene. Trimming took 5 bases from V and 5 from J; bases not matched to a gene: 10. The CDR3 loop spans 16 amino acids. The CDR3 sequence: CASGPPDRVETGELFF. The CDR3 nucleotides read TGTGCTAGTGGTCCCCCGGACAGGGTAGAAACCGGGGAGCTGTTTTTT.